The sample holds a few counts of the clone carrying this T cell receptor (beta chain). Its antigen is still unknown. This entry is derived from a study of T cell responses to AZD1222 COVID-19 vaccine. Study-wide findings and caveats: The study identified only a handful of AZD1222 recipients as seropositive at baseline. Donors were mostly white British, more females; clonal diversity possibly underestimated.

Germline CDR1 MNHNS, CDR2 SASEGT. The CDR3 length is 17 residues. V was pared by 4 bases and J by 3 bases, with 19 bases between. Sequenced by immunoSEQ multiplex PCR; TCRdb stores in-frame clones only, minus some. The sample lists about 140,000 clones, around 91% occurring once. Second-dose intervals near 4 or 12 weeks were combined. Specimen: peripheral blood, collected 28 days after the second AZD1222 dose. The V call is TRBV6-1, the J call TRBJ1-5, with TRBD1 as a possible D gene (5 bases). The receptor was isolated from an adult who received the AZD1222 COVID-19 vaccine. In DNA, the CDR3 is TGTGCCAGCAGTGGGTCTCGGGGGGAAGTTCCCAATCAGCCCCAGCATTTT. It encodes CASSGSRGEVPNQPQHF.